The clone carrying this TCR beta chain occurred a few times. Its matching antigen is unknown. The CDR3 runs to 14 residues. With 2 bases removed from V and 5 bases from J, the gap between germline ends came to 12 bases. From germline, CDR1 is MNHEY and CDR2 SVGAGI. Diagnosis was based on clinical symptoms, serum thyroxine, TRAb, thyroid ultrasound and orbital computed tomography. Amplification targeted the TCR beta CDR3 regions, with RNA transcripts as the source material. HTBI primers were used in a first-round RT-PCR, which preceded a second-round multiplex PCR. TCRdb reanalysed the multiplex PCR reads using MiXCR and keeps one entry per CDR3 protein. The sample lists roughly 600,000 distinct CDR3 sequences; under 40% were seen once. This record belongs to a study of Graves' ophthalmopathy and Graves' hyperthyroidism. Background on the study: Being free of ophthalmopathy for 18 months of follow-up defined stable hyperthyroidism. Study-wide results and caveats: Blood also carried most expanded thyroid clonotypes exceeding 0.001 frequency. Sensitivity reached approximately 85% and specificity about 80% for a 13-signature model separating ophthalmopathy from stable hyperthyroidism.

The genes are TRBV6-5 and TRBJ1-1, with D tentatively TRBD1 (5 bases). The TCR was taken from an adult man with Graves' hyperthyroidism. The specimen sequenced was peripheral blood or thyroid tissue (not recorded which). CDR3 sequence: CASSYDTDRTEAFF. The CDR3, as DNA: TGTGCCAGCAGTTACGATACCGACAGAACTGAAGCTTTCTTT.